The TCR beta chain described here comes from a study of CD8+ T cells in alopecia areata. General study results and limits: Significant decreases in scalp clonality and expanded CD8+ clones followed tofacitinib treatment. Scalp repertoires also include resident alphabeta T cells from normal skin. The study found higher clonality in lesional than normal scalp, especially in alopecia totalis/universalis.

With respect to this clone: The antigen remains undetermined.

CDR3 length: 13 residues. CDR1 is MNHEY, CDR2 SVGAGI, per germline. V was pared by 5 bases and J by 8 bases, with 8 bases of the junction left unmatched. Sequencing templates came from extracted RNA that was reverse transcribed into cDNA. Clones were sequenced by immunoSEQ multiplex PCR, and TCRdb holds only the in-frame ones, with some missing. The sample holds around 290,000 clones; roughly 50% are singletons and the top ten take under 2%. Specified treatment: oral pan-JAK inhibitor, 5-10 mg twice daily. Sampling of alopecia areata patients yielded lesional scalp punch biopsies as well as peripheral blood.

The specimen was CD4+ T cells sorted from blood, collected at week 24, from a patient treated with tofacitinib. This receptor was obtained from a human donor with alopecia areata. The chain carries TRBV6-5 and TRBJ1-2, with 7 bases matching TRBD1. The CDR3 coding sequence is TGTGCCAGCAGTGGCCGACAGGGCAACGGCTACACCTTC. Residues: CASSGRQGNGYTF.